Following are 32 T cell receptor beta chains from one sample sequenced in a study of cytomegalovirus exposure and HLA in healthy donors. PCR primers comprised 60 Vbeta and 13 Jbeta primers. Repertoires were generated with immunoSEQ multiplex PCR, while TCRdb's copy carries only in-frame clones and drops some. The table lists some 150,000 clones, roughly 85% of them singletons, with almost 6.5% in the top ten. The sample consisted of PBMCs. The receptors originated from a man aged 40-55 years in good health and CMV-seropositive.

The chain has TRBV29-1 and TRBJ2-3, with D unclear. Trimming shortened V by 1 base and J by 0 bases, and 8 bases separated the two germline ends. CDR1 SQVTM and CDR2 ANQGSEA come from the germline V gene. The CDR3 consists of 14 residues. The CDR3 coding sequence is TGCAGCGTTGAAGGGGCCTCGAGCACAGATACGCAGTATTTT. It yields the protein CSVEGASSTDTQYF.

The CDR3 DNA follows: TGTGCCAGTAGTACAACAGGGATAGATACGCAGTATTTT. It codes for CASSTTGIDTQYF. This chain links TRBV19 with TRBJ2-3, with D tentatively TRBD1 (6 bases). The CDR3 spans 13 residues. Germline V gives CDR1 LNHDA, CDR2 SQIVND (reference sequence). Trimming took 4 bases from V and 5 from J, leaving 10 bases between them.

The V gene is TRBV5-6, the J gene TRBJ1-1; TRBD1 is a possible D gene (6 bases). Germline lookup yields CDR1 SGHDT and CDR2 YYEEEE. V was cut by 2 bases and J by 1 base, with 24 bases left in between. The CDR3 sequence is 19 residues long. The CDR3 is CASSLVSGTRGLTNTEAFF. The CDR3, as DNA: TGTGCCAGCAGCTTAGTGTCTGGAACCAGGGGACTAACGAACACTGAAGCTTTCTTT.

V usage is TRBV6-5 and J usage is TRBJ2-7; the D gene is possibly TRBD1 (6 bases). Trimming removed 2 bases at V and 3 bases at J, with 11 bases between. This CDR3 region has 14 residues. Germline V gives CDR1 MNHEY, CDR2 SVGAGI. Here the CDR3 reads CASSYNDRNYEQYF. CDR3 nucleotides: TGTGCCAGCAGTTACAACGACAGGAACTACGAGCAGTACTTC.

The genes are TRBV6-6 and TRBJ1-2, with D perhaps TRBD1 (6 bases). The germline V and J ends were trimmed by 1 base and 2 bases, with 8 bases remaining between them. The length of the CDR3 is 14 residues. Per the germline V gene, CDR1 is MNHNY and CDR2 is SVGAGI (reference sequence). CDR3 nucleotide sequence: TGTGCCAGCAGTTACTTTGGACAGAACTATGGCTACACCTTC. Translation: CASSYFGQNYGYTF.

This clone was recorded a few times. The rearrangement uses TRBV18 and TRBJ2-7; 7 bases are a match to TRBD1. Germline V gene lookup returns CDR1 KGHSH and CDR2 LQKENI. J gave up 3 bases and V 5 bases, and 10 bases lay outside the gene matches. The CDR3 is 15 residues long. CDR3 nucleotide sequence: TGTGCCAGCTCAGCGAAAGGGACAGCCTTCTACGAGCAGTACTTC. Translation gives CASSAKGTAFYEQYF.

CDR3 loop: CASSVSTGTQETQYF. CDR3 DNA: TGTGCCAGCAGCGTATCGACAGGGACACAAGAGACCCAGTACTTC. V gene TRBV9 combines with J gene TRBJ2-5, with 7 bases that match TRBD1. V shed 1 base, J shed 2 bases, and the junction held 5 bases outside the gene matches. The CDR3 consists of 15 residues. Per the germline V gene, CDR1 is SGDLS and CDR2 is YYNGEE.

This clone was counted a few times. The J gene is TRBJ2-1, the V gene TRBV11-2; 8 nucleotides match TRBD1. Germline loops: CDR1 SGHAT, CDR2 FQNNGV. CDR3 length equals 16 residues. Trimming at V came to 5 bases and at J to 1 base, leaving 7 bases not matched to a gene. CDR3 sequence reads: CASSRRGDRSYNEQFF. In DNA form, the CDR3 reads TGTGCCAGCAGCCGCAGGGGGGACAGGTCCTACAATGAGCAGTTCTTC.

J is TRBJ2-1 and V is TRBV29-1, with 9 positions matching TRBD1. The CDR3 contains 13 residues. CDR1 is SQVTM and CDR2 is ANQGSEA in the germline V gene. The trim removed 7 bases at V and 7 bases at J, leaving 8 bases unmatched. CDR3 nucleotides: TGCAGCGCACAGGGGGCGCCCGGGAATGAGCAGTTCTTC. Residues: CSAQGAPGNEQFF.

The gene calls are TRBV9 and TRBJ1-1; D is ambiguous. Germline CDR1 reads SGDLS; CDR2 reads YYNGEE. CDR3 length: 13 amino acids. V lost 2 bases to trimming and J lost 1 base, with 6 bases between them. The chain's CDR3 is CASSVSGNTEAFF. CDR3 bases: TGTGCCAGCAGCGTGAGCGGGAACACTGAAGCTTTCTTT.

The chain links TRBV9 to TRBJ2-6; D unclear. This CDR3 spans 14 amino acids. Germline V CDR1 and CDR2: SGDLS, YYNGEE. Trimming cost V 2 bases and J 2 bases, with 5 bases left between them. This CDR3 is CASSVPAGANVLTF. The CDR3 bases are TGTGCCAGCAGCGTCCCAGCTGGGGCCAACGTCCTGACTTTC.

The rearrangement links TRBV28 to TRBJ2-5; 9 nucleotides line up with TRBD1. After removal of 6 bases from V and 4 bases from J, the junction contained 3 bases not matched to a gene. The CDR3 sequence is 13 residues long. CDR1 is MDHEN and CDR2 is SYDVKM in the germline V gene. CDR3 loop: CASRRQGGETQYF. CDR3 sequence (DNA): TGTGCCAGCAGACGACAGGGGGGAGAGACCCAGTACTTC.

The rearrangement uses TRBV2 and TRBJ2-1, with 12 bases identical to TRBD2. Germline CDR1 is SNHLY and CDR2 is FYNNEI. This CDR3 region has 14 residues. V was pared by 6 bases and J by 8 bases, with 5 bases of the junction left unmatched. The CDR3 DNA reads TGTGCCAGCAGCTTGACTAGCGGGAGAGATGAGCAGTTCTTC. Translated, it gives CASSLTSGRDEQFF. Together with reference TRBV2 and TRBJ2-1, the CDR3 gives the full variable domain: EPEVTQTPSHQVTQMGQEVILRCVPISNHLYFYWYRQILGQKVEFLVSFYNNEISEKSEIFDDQFSVERPDGSNFTLKIRSTKLEDSAMYFCASSLTSGRDEQFFGPGTRLTVL.

This chain links TRBV6-6 with TRBJ2-5; 10 bases are a match to TRBD2. This CDR3 has 14 residues. The V and J ends lost 0 bases and 5 bases, in that order; junction bases with no gene match: 0. Germline V gives CDR1 MNHNY, CDR2 SVGAGI (reference sequence). CDR3 region: CASSYSGLAETQYF. As DNA, the CDR3 is TGTGCCAGCAGTTACTCGGGACTAGCGGAGACCCAGTACTTC.

The V call is TRBV19, the J call TRBJ1-5; possible D gene TRBD1, 6 bases. CDR1 is LNHDA, CDR2 SQIVND, per germline (reference sequence). The CDR3 is 14 residues long. Trimming shortened V by 3 bases and J by 13 bases, and 19 bases separated the two germline ends. Here the CDR3 reads CASSMIGGPRVQHF. Written as DNA, the CDR3 is TGTGCCAGTAGTATGATCGGGGGGCCACGGGTTCAGCATTTT. Filled out from reference TRBV19 and TRBJ1-5, the complete variable domain reads DGGITQSPKYLFRKEGQNVTLSCEQNLNHDAMYWYRQDPGQGLRLIYYSQIVNDFQKGDIAEGYSVSREKKESFPLTVTSAQKNPTAFYLCASSMIGGPRVQHFGDGTRLSIL.

The rearrangement links TRBV7-2 to TRBJ1-1; 9 bases map to TRBD1. The CDR3 has 14 amino acids. Germline V gives CDR1 SGHTA, CDR2 FQGNSA. V lost 5 bases and J lost 5; bases outside the gene matches: 6. The CDR3 DNA is TGTGCCAGCAGCCCGGACAGGGGAAGTACTGAAGCTTTCTTT. Translated, it gives CASSPDRGSTEAFF.

This chain uses TRBV11-3 with TRBJ2-1; D call uncertain. V lost 1 base and J lost 10, with 8 bases in between. This CDR3 has 12 residues. Germline values: CDR1 SGHNT, CDR2 YENEEA. Written as DNA, the CDR3 is TGTGCCAGCAGCTTAGCCCAGAGGGAGCAGTTCTTC. This encodes CASSLAQREQFF.

V usage is TRBV10-3 and J usage is TRBJ2-5; D might be TRBD1 (5 bases). Judging by the DNA end, TRBJ2-7 fits better; the J call may be wrong. Looked up from germline, CDR1 is ENHRY and CDR2 is SYGVKD. This CDR3 spans 13 amino acids. In DNA form, the CDR3 reads TGTGCCATCAGTGGCCAGGGCGTCGACGAGCAGTACTTC. As protein: CAISGQGVDEQYF.

This chain joins TRBV12-5 and TRBJ1-1; the D is unclear. V lost 1 base and J 4 bases, leaving 7 bases between the germline ends. Germline V gene data show CDR1 as LGHNT and CDR2 as FRNRAP. The CDR3 extends over 13 amino acids. The DNA for the CDR3 is TGTGCTAGTGGTTTGGAACGGGGCACTGAAGCTTTCTTT. Translating gives CASGLERGTEAFF.

The V gene is TRBV19, the J gene TRBJ2-2, with 11 bases matching TRBD1. Per germline, CDR1 LNHDA and CDR2 SQIVND (reference sequence). The CDR3 length is 17 residues. With 5 bases clipped from V and 4 bases from J, the junction kept 9 bases outside the gene matches. DNA for the CDR3: TGTGCCAGTAGTCAACTTACCGGGACAGGGGGCACCGGGGAGCTGTTTTTT. Translation: CASSQLTGTGGTGELFF.

The chain recombines TRBV11-2 with TRBJ1-6; tentative D call: TRBD1 (5 bases). The CDR3 has 15 amino acids. Trimming shortened V by 1 base and J by 6 bases, and 10 bases separated the two germline ends. Germline lookup yields CDR1 SGHAT and CDR2 FQNNGV. The CDR3 here is CASSLVRDRNSPLHF. Here the CDR3 DNA reads TGTGCCAGCAGCTTAGTGCGGGACCGTAATTCACCCCTCCACTTT.

This clone turned up a few times. The chain uses TRBV6-1 and TRBJ1-1, with unresolved D. The CDR3 loop spans 15 amino acids. Trimming took off 8 bases at V and 4 bases at J, with 20 bases between the two ends. Germline V gene data show CDR1 as MNHNS and CDR2 as SASEGT. CDR3 protein: CASASGSSRSTEAFF. In nucleotides, the CDR3 is TGTGCCAGCGCCTCGGGGTCTTCCCGGAGCACTGAAGCTTTCTTT.

The sample holds one count of this clone. The chain joins TRBV19 to TRBJ2-5; TRBD1 aligns across 8 bases. Germline V gives CDR1 LNHDA, CDR2 SQIVND (reference sequence). Unmatched junction bases numbered 7, after V lost 4 bases and J lost 3 bases. The CDR3 totals 15 residues. The CDR3 nucleotides read TGTGCCAGTAGTACCTACCTGGACAGGGAAGAGACCCAGTACTTC. It specifies CASSTYLDREETQYF.

The chain recombines TRBV7-2 with TRBJ2-5; the D gene is possibly TRBD2 (5 bases). V dropped 5 bases and J dropped 5 bases, with 15 bases sitting between them. The CDR3 is 14 residues long. Germline V gene lookup returns CDR1 SGHTA and CDR2 FQGNSA. The CDR3 DNA reads as TGTGCCAGCAGCCCCCGAGAGCGGAGCGAGACCCAGTACTTC. It specifies CASSPRERSETQYF.

The V call is TRBV27, the J call TRBJ1-1; 8 nucleotides line up with TRBD1. Germline trimming cut 5 bases from V and 4 bases from J; bases unmatched to any gene: 12. The germline CDR1 and CDR2 sequences are MNHEY and SMNVEV (reference sequence). The CDR3 runs to 16 residues. The CDR3 sequence is CASSPSRGRDRTEAFF. CDR3 DNA: TGTGCCAGCAGTCCGAGCAGGGGGCGCGATCGCACTGAAGCTTTCTTT.

The rearrangement uses TRBV6-6 and TRBJ1-3; D remains unclear. The CDR3 sequence is 14 residues long. Germline-derived CDR1 and CDR2 are MNHNY and SVGAGI (reference sequence). Trimming removed 6 bases from V and 6 bases from J, with 15 bases in between. CDR3 sequence (DNA): TGTGCCAGCAGCCCAGGTGGCGGGCCAAACACCATATATTTT. Its translation: CASSPGGGPNTIYF.

This sequence joins TRBV6-6 and TRBJ2-7; D not certain. There are 14 residues in the CDR3. Germline V gene data show CDR1 as MNHNY and CDR2 as SVGAGI (reference sequence). V gave up 6 bases and J gave up 4 bases, with 16 bases separating them. In DNA, the CDR3 is TGTGCCAGCAGGGATGCCGGCCAGGTATACGAGCAGTACTTC. Translating it yields CASRDAGQVYEQYF.

The chain carries TRBV5-4 and TRBJ1-1; D is uncertain. CDR3 length: 13 residues. With 7 bases removed from V and 1 base from J, the gap between germline ends came to 11 bases. Germline CDR1 reads SGHNT; CDR2 reads YYREEE (reference sequence). The CDR3 DNA is TGTGCCAGCGCCCCGAGTAGGAACACTGAAGCTTTCTTT. Residues: CASAPSRNTEAFF.

CDR3 DNA sequence: TGCGCCAGCAGCTTGGGTTCTTTCTACGTCCGGGAGACCCAGTACTTC. Its protein product is CASSLGSFYVRETQYF. The J gene is TRBJ2-5, the V gene TRBV5-1; D unresolved. The ends were cut back, 0 bases at V and 5 bases at J, with 17 bases in the middle. Germline CDR1 is SGHRS and CDR2 is YFSETQ. The CDR3 runs to 16 residues. The full variable domain, its missing parts supplied by reference TRBV5-1 and TRBJ2-5, is KAGVTQTPRYLIKTRGQQVTLSCSPISGHRSVSWYQQTPGQGLQFLFEYFSETQRNKGNFPGRFSGRQFSNSRSEMNVSTLELGDSALYLCASSLGSFYVRETQYFGPGTRLLVL.

The genes are TRBV29-1 and TRBJ2-1; 8 nucleotides agree with TRBD2. The V and J ends lost 7 bases and 0 bases, in that order; junction bases with no gene match: 17. This CDR3 has 18 residues. CDR1 is SQVTM and CDR2 is ANQGSEA in the germline V gene. The DNA of the CDR3 is TGCAGCGCCGAAGTAGCGGGGTTCTTAGACCGCTCCTACAATGAGCAGTTCTTC. Its protein product is CSAEVAGFLDRSYNEQFF.

The V call is TRBV27, the J call TRBJ2-1; 10 nucleotides match TRBD1. V shed 1 base and J 12 bases; nucleotides not matched to a gene: 6. The CDR3 runs 14 residues. Germline loops: CDR1 MNHEY, CDR2 SMNVEV (reference sequence). The CDR3 bases are TGTGCCAGCAGTTTATGGGACAGGGGAGTAGGGCAGTTCTTC. It yields the protein CASSLWDRGVGQFF.

The gene calls are TRBV30 and TRBJ2-7, with TRBD2 identical over 10 bases. With V trimmed by 0 bases and J by 1 base, 15 bases remained unmatched. The germline gives CDR1 GTSNPN, CDR2 SVGIG (reference sequence). The CDR3 spans 19 residues. CDR3 nucleotides: TGTGCCTGGAGTGTTAGGTGGGAAGCGGGAGGGCCGAGATCCTACGAGCAGTACTTC. Amino acid sequence: CAWSVRWEAGGPRSYEQYF.